This passage covers 15 T cell receptor beta chains from one sample sequenced in a study of somatic mutations in cytotoxic T cells in rheumatoid arthritis. The repertoire was sequenced with immunoSEQ multiplex PCR; TCRdb's copy has only in-frame clones and lacks some. The top ten hold over 11% of the sample, which has 15,000 to 20,000 clones, roughly four fifths seen once. The sequencing sample was made of CD8+ T cells sorted from blood. The receptor source for this set is an adult with rheumatoid arthritis.

The V call is TRBV7-9, the J call TRBJ1-2, with D possibly TRBD1 on 5 matching bases. The germline V gene has CDR1 SEHNR and CDR2 FQNEAQ (reference sequence). V lost 6 bases and J 3 bases, leaving 20 bases between the germline ends. The CDR3 extends over 16 amino acids. The DNA for the CDR3 is TGTGCCAGCAGTTTGGGGGGTCCGGGGAAGGACTATGGCTACACCTTC. Residues: CASSLGGPGKDYGYTF.

V and J are TRBV19 and TRBJ1-1; 9 bases fit TRBD1. CDR3 length: 13 amino acids. Germline lookup yields CDR1 LNHDA and CDR2 SQIVND (reference sequence). Germline trimming cut 7 bases from V and 3 bases from J; bases unmatched to any gene: 3. The CDR3 sequence is CASKDRGDTEAFF. DNA for the CDR3: TGTGCCAGTAAGGACAGGGGCGACACTGAAGCTTTCTTT. The full variable domain, its missing parts supplied by reference TRBV19 and TRBJ1-1, is DGGITQSPKYLFRKEGQNVTLSCEQNLNHDAMYWYRQDPGQGLRLIYYSQIVNDFQKGDIAEGYSVSREKKESFPLTVTSAQKNPTAFYLCASKDRGDTEAFFGQGTRLTVV.

The chain uses TRBV9 and TRBJ1-1; D uncertain. Germline V gene data show CDR1 as SGDLS and CDR2 as YYNGEE. The CDR3 has 13 amino acids. With 0 bases removed from V and 4 bases from J, the gap between germline ends came to 7 bases. This CDR3 reads CASSVDVTTEAFF. In DNA, the CDR3 is TGTGCCAGCAGCGTAGACGTTACCACTGAAGCTTTCTTT.

The rearrangement links TRBV27 to TRBJ2-7; weak D call: TRBD1 (6 bases). Deletions cut 5 bases from V and 3 bases from J, with 23 bases between. This CDR3 is built from 17 residues. Germline V gene sequence: CDR1 MNHEY, CDR2 SMNVEV (reference sequence). The chain's CDR3 is CASSPSRTEPLFYEQYF. DNA of the CDR3: TGTGCCAGCAGTCCATCTAGGACAGAGCCACTTTTCTACGAGCAGTACTTC.

The chain combines TRBV11-2 with TRBJ2-1, with D perhaps matching TRBD2 (5 bases). The CDR3 sequence is 12 residues long. Germline values: CDR1 SGHAT, CDR2 FQNNGV. Deletions cut 3 bases from V and 7 bases from J, with 7 bases between. CDR3 DNA: TGTGCCAGCAGCTTTAGCGCAAATGAGCAGTTCTTC. This codes for CASSFSANEQFF.

This sequence joins TRBV2 and TRBJ2-5; D unresolved. Trimming stripped 3 bases from V and 3 bases from J, with 11 bases between. CDR1 is SNHLY, CDR2 FYNNEI, per germline. The CDR3 is 14 residues long. The CDR3: CASSDPGAEETQYF. The CDR3 DNA follows: TGTGCCAGCAGTGATCCCGGCGCCGAAGAGACCCAGTACTTC.

This clone has a single count. V gene TRBV28 combines with J gene TRBJ2-2, with a tentative D call TRBD1 (5 bases). CDR1 is MDHEN and CDR2 is SYDVKM in the germline V gene. This CDR3 is 15 amino acids long. V was clipped by 1 base and J by 7 bases, with 13 bases between them. Here the CDR3 reads CASSLSKGEDGELFF. CDR3 nucleotide sequence: TGTGCCAGCAGTTTATCCAAAGGGGAAGACGGGGAGCTGTTTTTT.

The sample holds a few counts of this clone. The chain recombines TRBV29-1 with TRBJ2-7, with a tentative D call TRBD2 (5 bases). Germline V gene data show CDR1 as SQVTM and CDR2 as ANQGSEA. The V end lost 4 bases, the J end lost 2 bases, and 15 bases lay between the germline ends. This CDR3 region has 14 residues. CDR3 nucleotide sequence: TGCAGCGTTGTTCTAGGACTGTCTGCCTACGAGCAGTACTTC. Translation gives CSVVLGLSAYEQYF.

This sequence joins TRBV5-6 and TRBJ2-7, with 7 bases fitting TRBD1. CDR1 is SGHDT and CDR2 is YYEEEE in the germline V gene. The CDR3 has 15 amino acids. V lost 0 bases and J lost 2; bases outside the gene matches: 5. The CDR3 reads CASSLGQGVAYEQYF. In DNA, the CDR3 is TGTGCCAGCAGCTTGGGGCAGGGGGTCGCCTACGAGCAGTACTTC.

J is TRBJ1-1 and V is TRBV5-4; a weak D match, TRBD1 (5 bases). This CDR3 spans 13 amino acids. CDR1 and CDR2 (germline): SGHNT, YYREEE (reference sequence). Trimming took off 7 bases at V and 2 bases at J, with 12 bases between the two ends. CDR3 residues: CASLSRDNTEAFF. DNA of the CDR3: TGTGCCAGCTTAAGCCGGGACAACACTGAAGCTTTCTTT.

This sequence joins TRBV9 and TRBJ2-3, with D possibly being TRBD1 or TRBD2 (6 bases each). V lost 0 bases, J lost 5 bases, and 13 bases lay in between. Germline values: CDR1 SGDLS, CDR2 YYNGEE. The CDR3 totals 15 residues. The CDR3 is CASSVVGGAEDTQYF. The CDR3, as DNA: TGTGCCAGCAGCGTAGTGGGGGGCGCCGAAGATACGCAGTATTTT.

CDR3 residues: CASSSPGQGGYGYTF. The DNA for the CDR3 is TGTGCCAGCAGCTCGCCCGGACAGGGTGGCTATGGCTACACCTTC. The chain recombines TRBV7-9 with TRBJ1-2; 8 nucleotides line up with TRBD1. Germline V gene sequence: CDR1 SEHNR, CDR2 FQNEAQ (reference sequence). Trimming at V came to 4 bases and at J to 4 bases, leaving 8 bases not matched to a gene. This CDR3 is 15 amino acids long.

The chain uses TRBV6-1 and TRBJ2-7; 8 bases match TRBD1. The V gene's germline CDR1 is MNHNS and CDR2 SASEGT. Trimming at V came to 4 bases and at J to 3 bases, leaving 5 bases not matched to a gene. CDR3 size: 14 residues. CDR3 sequence (DNA): TGTGCCAGCAGTGCAAGACAGGGGTACTACGAGCAGTACTTC. Protein product: CASSARQGYYEQYF.

The chain uses TRBV27 and TRBJ1-2; 10 bases align to TRBD1. The trim removed 5 bases at V and 8 bases at J, leaving 23 bases unmatched. This CDR3 is built from 19 residues. Germline V CDR1 and CDR2: MNHEY, SMNVEV (reference sequence). The CDR3, as DNA: TGTGCCAGCAGTCTCTCCGGGGGGGGCCGGGACAGGGGATTGTGGGGCTACACCTTC. Translated, it gives CASSLSGGGRDRGLWGYTF.

V gene TRBV25-1 combines with J gene TRBJ2-7, with TRBD2 as a possible D gene (5 bases). CDR1 is MGHDK, CDR2 SYGVNS, per germline. This CDR3 has 16 residues. Trimming cost V 3 bases and J 5 bases, with 20 bases left between them. The DNA of the CDR3 is TGTGCCAGCAGTGACGGCCGTTGGGAGAATCCCCACGAGCAGTACTTC. Translating it yields CASSDGRWENPHEQYF.